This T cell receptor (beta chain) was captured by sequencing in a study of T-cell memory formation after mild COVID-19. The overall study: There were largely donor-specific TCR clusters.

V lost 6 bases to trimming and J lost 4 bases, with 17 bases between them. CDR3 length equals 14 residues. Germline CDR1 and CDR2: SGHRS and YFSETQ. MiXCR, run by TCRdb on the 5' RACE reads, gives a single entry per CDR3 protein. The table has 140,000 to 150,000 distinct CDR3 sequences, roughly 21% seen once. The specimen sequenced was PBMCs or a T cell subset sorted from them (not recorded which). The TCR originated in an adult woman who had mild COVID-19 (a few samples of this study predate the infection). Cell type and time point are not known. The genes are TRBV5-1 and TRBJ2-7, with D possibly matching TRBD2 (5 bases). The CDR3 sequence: CASNEVGSTYEQYF. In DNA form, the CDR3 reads TGCGCCAGCAACGAGGTGGGGAGCACATACGAGCAGTACTTC.